The clone carrying this T cell receptor beta chain came up many times. CDR1 LGHNA and CDR2 YNFKEQ come from the germline V gene. V lost 0 bases, J lost 4 bases, and 12 bases lay in between. The CDR3 runs 15 residues. A single record per CDR3 protein comes from TCRdb applying MiXCR to the RACE reads. Of about 380,000 distinct CDR3 sequences listed, 4.8% are singletons. The time point is: patch test 1, 2 weeks after DPC sensitization. Treatment reported: therapeutic diphenylcyclopropenone sensitization with weekly scalp DPC. This sample was taken from a study of human T cells and chemical hapten exposure.

Specimen: whole blood, collected in connection with sensitization to the hapten diphenylcyclopropenone (DPC). The source of this sequence is a woman aged 45-65 years with alopecia areata. Some clones in this sample may be carry-over from other donors' samples. V is TRBV4-2 and J is TRBJ1-1, with no clear D. The chain's CDR3 is CASSQDWTPGTEAFF. In DNA form, the CDR3 reads TGTGCCAGCAGCCAAGATTGGACCCCCGGCACTGAAGCTTTCTTT.